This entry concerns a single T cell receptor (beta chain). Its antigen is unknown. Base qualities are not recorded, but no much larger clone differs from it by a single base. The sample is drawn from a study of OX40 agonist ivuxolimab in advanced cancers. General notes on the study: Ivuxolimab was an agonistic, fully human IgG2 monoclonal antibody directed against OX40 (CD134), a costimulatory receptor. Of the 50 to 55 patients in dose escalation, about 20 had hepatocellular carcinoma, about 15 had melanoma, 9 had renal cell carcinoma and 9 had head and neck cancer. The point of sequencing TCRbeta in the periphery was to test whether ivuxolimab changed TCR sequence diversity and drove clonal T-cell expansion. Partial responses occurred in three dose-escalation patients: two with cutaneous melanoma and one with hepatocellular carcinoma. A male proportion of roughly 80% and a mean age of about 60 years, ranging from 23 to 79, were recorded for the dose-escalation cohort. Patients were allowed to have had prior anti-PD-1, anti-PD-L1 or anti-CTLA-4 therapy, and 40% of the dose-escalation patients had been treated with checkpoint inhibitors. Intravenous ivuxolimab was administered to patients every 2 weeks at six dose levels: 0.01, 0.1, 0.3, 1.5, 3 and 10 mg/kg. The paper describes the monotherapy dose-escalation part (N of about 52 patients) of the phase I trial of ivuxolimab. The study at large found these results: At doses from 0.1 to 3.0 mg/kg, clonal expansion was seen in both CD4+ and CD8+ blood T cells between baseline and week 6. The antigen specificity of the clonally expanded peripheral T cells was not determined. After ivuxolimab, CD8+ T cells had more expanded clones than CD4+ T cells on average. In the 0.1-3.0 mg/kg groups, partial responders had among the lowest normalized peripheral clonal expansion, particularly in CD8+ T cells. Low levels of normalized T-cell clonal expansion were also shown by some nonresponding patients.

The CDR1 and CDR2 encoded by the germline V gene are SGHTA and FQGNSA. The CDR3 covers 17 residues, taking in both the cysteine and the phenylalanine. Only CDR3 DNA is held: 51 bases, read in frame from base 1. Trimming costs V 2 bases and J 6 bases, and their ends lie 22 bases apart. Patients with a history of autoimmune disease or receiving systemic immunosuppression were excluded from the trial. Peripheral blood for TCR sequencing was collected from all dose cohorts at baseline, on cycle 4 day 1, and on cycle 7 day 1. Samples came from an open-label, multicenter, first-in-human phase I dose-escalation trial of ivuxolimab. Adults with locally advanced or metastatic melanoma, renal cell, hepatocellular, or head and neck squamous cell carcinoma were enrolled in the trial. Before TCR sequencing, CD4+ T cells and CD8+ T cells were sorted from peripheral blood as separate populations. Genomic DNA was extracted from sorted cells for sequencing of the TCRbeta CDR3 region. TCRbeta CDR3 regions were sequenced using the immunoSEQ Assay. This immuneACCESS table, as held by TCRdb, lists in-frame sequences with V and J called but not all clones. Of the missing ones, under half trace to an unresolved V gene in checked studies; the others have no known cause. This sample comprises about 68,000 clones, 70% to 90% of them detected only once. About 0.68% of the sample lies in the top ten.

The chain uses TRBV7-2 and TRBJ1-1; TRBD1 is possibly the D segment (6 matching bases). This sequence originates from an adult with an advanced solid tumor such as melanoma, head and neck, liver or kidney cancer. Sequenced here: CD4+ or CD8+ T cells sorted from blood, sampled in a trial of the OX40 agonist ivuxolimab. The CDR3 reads CASSLMGLGRGVSEAFF. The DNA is TGTGCCAGCAGCTTAATGGGTCTAGGCAGGGGAGTATCTGAAGCTTTCTTT. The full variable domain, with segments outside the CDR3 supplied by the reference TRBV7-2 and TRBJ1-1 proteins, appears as GAGVSQSPSNKVTEKGKDVELRCDPISGHTALYWYRQSLGQGLEFLIYFQGNSAPDKSGLPSDRFSAERTGGSVSTLTIQRTQQEDSAVYLCASSLMGLGRGVSEAFFGQGTRLTVV.